This TCR beta chain was captured by sequencing in a study of cytomegalovirus exposure and HLA in healthy donors. Across the whole study: Roughly 180 million T cells yielded 120 million or so unique TCR beta sequences, as an earlier analysis found. The study's findings and limits: Presence/absence analyses rested on an assumption that sequencing depth was roughly uniform across donors.

The V and J ends lost 3 bases and 0 bases respectively, with 8 bases between them. CDR3 size: 14 residues. Looked up from germline, CDR1 is MNHEY and CDR2 is SVGAGI. 60 Vbeta and 13 Jbeta primers were used in PCR. Here immunoSEQ multiplex PCR was the method, and the copy in TCRdb shows in-frame clones only, minus some. This sample carries 90,000 to 110,000 clones, 75% to 90% of them seen once, and the ten largest clones take 6.9%. This clone appeared once. Its target is unknown. Sequenced: PBMCs. The chain links TRBV6-5 to TRBJ2-5; D is perhaps TRBD2 (6 bases). The TCR originated in a man aged 30-40 years in good health and CMV-seropositive. The CDR3 DNA is TGTGCCAGCAGTTATTCGGGGGACCAAGAGACCCAGTACTTC. The encoded protein is CASSYSGDQETQYF.